This T cell receptor beta chain was sequenced in a study of cytomegalovirus exposure and HLA in healthy donors. Study-level background: Genotyping of some 400 donors showed that about 83% belonged to the Caucasian-associated ancestry cluster.

In its sample, this clone was seen once. Its antigen remains unknown. Whole-study findings and limits: A few V segments could not be told apart, such as TRBV6-2 and TRBV6-3, and were left out.

Primers included in the PCR were 60 Vbeta and 13 Jbeta primers. TCRdb's copy holds only in-frame clones and misses some; the assay was immunoSEQ multiplex PCR. The table records about 200,000 clones, 65% to 90% of them present only once. Germline V gene data show CDR1 as SGHRS and CDR2 as YFSETQ. The CDR3 is made up of 15 amino acids. Trimming took 3 bases from V and 8 from J; bases not matched to a gene: 8. The clonotype comes from a woman in her twenties or thirties in good health and CMV-seronegative. Sample: PBMCs. The V and J genes are TRBV5-1 and TRBJ1-6; 7 bases agree with TRBD1. The CDR3 nucleotides are TGCGCCAGCAGCTCGTCTACCGGGACAGATTCACCCCTCCACTTT. Its translation: CASSSSTGTDSPLHF.